This TCR beta chain was documented in a study of shared clonotypes between healthy human individuals. Study-wide findings and caveats: Researchers sampled blood only, noting tissue repertoires likely differ. In contrast to clonotypes shared by all four donors, non-shared clonotypes had lower generation probabilities.

The sample holds a few counts of this clone. Its antigen is still unknown. The CDR3 is 16 amino acids. The V and J ends lost 1 base and 7 bases respectively, with 17 bases between them. Germline V lookup: CDR1 LNHDA, CDR2 SQIVND (reference sequence). Measured with immunoSEQ multiplex PCR; TCRdb has only the in-frame clones, and not every one. The sample gives approximately 1,000,000 clones, approximately 80% of which show up once; about 0.52% is in the top ten. The material sequenced was memory CD4+ T cells from PBMCs. Described subset: CD45RA-negative fraction. The chain joins TRBV19 to TRBJ2-1, with D possibly called TRBD1 or TRBD2 (5 bases each). The sequence was collected from a man between 18 and 35 years old in good health. Some clones in this sample may be carry-over from other donors' samples. The CDR3 protein is CASSIAGGRGRNEQFF. The DNA of the CDR3 is TGTGCCAGTAGTATAGCGGGCGGACGGGGACGGAATGAGCAGTTCTTC. Based on the CDR3 plus reference TRBV19 and TRBJ2-1, the full variable domain is DGGITQSPKYLFRKEGQNVTLSCEQNLNHDAMYWYRQDPGQGLRLIYYSQIVNDFQKGDIAEGYSVSREKKESFPLTVTSAQKNPTAFYLCASSIAGGRGRNEQFFGPGTRLTVL.